This T cell receptor beta chain comes out of a study of brain T cells in children with intractable seizures. The method was immunoSEQ multiplex PCR; TCRdb's version includes in-frame clones alone and lacks a portion of them. The repertoire has 78,000 or so clones, 90% to 95% of them found once; the top ten carry around 22%. The sequenced cases were selected for having the highest brain T cell transcript signatures. Patients received at least one anti-epileptic drug before surgery. This clone was seen only once. Its antigen is unidentified. Study-level findings and limits: Patients' HCMV serostatus was unknown; virus specificity rests on CDR3 similarity alone.

CDR1 and CDR2 (germline): SGHKS, YYEKEE (reference sequence). The CDR3 length is 15 residues. V lost 1 base to trimming and J lost 7 bases, with 15 bases between them. V gene TRBV5-5 combines with J gene TRBJ1-5; TRBD1 might be the D (5 bases). The TCR comes from a girl aged 2-9 years with Rasmussen encephalitis and intractable seizures. The sequenced sample was peripheral blood, obtained at surgery. The CDR3 DNA reads as TGTGCCAGCAGCTTGAGTGGGGGACCTGGGCAGCCCCAGCATTTT. Its translation is CASSLSGGPGQPQHF.